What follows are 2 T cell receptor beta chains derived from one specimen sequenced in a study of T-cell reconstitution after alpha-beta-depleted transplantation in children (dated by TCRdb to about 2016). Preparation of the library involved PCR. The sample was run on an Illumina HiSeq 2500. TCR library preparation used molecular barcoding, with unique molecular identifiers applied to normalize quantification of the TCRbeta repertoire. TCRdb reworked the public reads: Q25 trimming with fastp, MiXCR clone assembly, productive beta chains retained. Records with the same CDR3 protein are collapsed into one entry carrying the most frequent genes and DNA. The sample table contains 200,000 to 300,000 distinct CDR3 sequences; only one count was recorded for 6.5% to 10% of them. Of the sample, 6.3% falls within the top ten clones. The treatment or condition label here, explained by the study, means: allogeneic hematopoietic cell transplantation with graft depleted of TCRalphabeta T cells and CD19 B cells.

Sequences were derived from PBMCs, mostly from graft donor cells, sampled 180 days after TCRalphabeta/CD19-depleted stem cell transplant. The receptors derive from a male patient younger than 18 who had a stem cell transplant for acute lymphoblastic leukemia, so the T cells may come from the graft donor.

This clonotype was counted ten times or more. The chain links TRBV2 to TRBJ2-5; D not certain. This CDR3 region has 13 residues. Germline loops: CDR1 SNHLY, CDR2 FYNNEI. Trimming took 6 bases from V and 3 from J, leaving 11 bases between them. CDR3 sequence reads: CASSRAREETQYF. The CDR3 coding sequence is TGTGCCAGCAGCCGGGCCAGAGAAGAGACCCAGTACTTC.

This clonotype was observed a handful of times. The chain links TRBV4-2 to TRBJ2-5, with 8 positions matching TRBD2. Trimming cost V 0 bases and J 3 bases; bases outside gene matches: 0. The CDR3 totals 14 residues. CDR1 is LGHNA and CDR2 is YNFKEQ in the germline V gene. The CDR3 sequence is CASSQELAEETQYF. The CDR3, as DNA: TGTGCCAGCAGCCAAGAACTAGCGGAAGAGACCCAGTACTTC.